This T cell receptor (beta chain) was recorded in a study of blood T cell repertoires in COVID-19. The authors' processing: By means of reference gene primer amplification, nucleated cell counts were estimated. Some clones are missing from TCRdb's copy, which holds only in-frame ones; the method was immunoSEQ multiplex PCR. D and trimming come from the DNA, and the V and J calls and clone size come from that table. The sample yields roughly 260,000 clones, 83% seen once. Looked up from germline, CDR1 is LGHDT and CDR2 is YNNKEL (reference sequence). Germline trimming cut 3 bases from V and 3 bases from J; bases unmatched to any gene: 6. The CDR3 contains 16 residues. The age range of participants was 18 to 89 years, with residence in about two dozen US areas. Participants had their cohort set by participant-reported clinical history.

This clonotype originated in a middle-aged woman who had been exposed to COVID-19. This rearrangement joins TRBV3-1 (or the pseudogene TRBV3-2) to TRBJ2-2, with TRBD2 matching over 8 bases. Sequenced sample: PBMCs or T cells enriched from blood (not recorded which). CDR3 nucleotide sequence: TGTGCCAGCAGCCACGGGACTAGTACCTACACCGGGGAGCTGTTTTTT. Translated, it gives CASSHGTSTYTGELFF.